The rows below give T cell receptor beta chains drawn from one sample of a study of blood T cells in healthy people across ages. TCRdb reprocessed the 5' RACE reads with MiXCR, giving one entry per CDR3 protein. The sample holds about 1,500,000 distinct CDR3 sequences; over 25% are singletons and the top ten take over 7%. Sequenced sample: blood. The receptors shown here come from a woman aged 30 to 39 in good health. Each CDR3 is given with its conserved first and last residue. The D gene is left open where the match is weak. Size is stated for part of the rows, as once, few or many counts, or as a class when the clone is expanded.

abundance,j_gene,d_gene,v_gene,CDR3nt,CDR3aa
.,TRBJ1-5,.,TRBV20-1,TGCAGTGCTAGAGTTTATAGCAATCAGCCCCAGCATTTT,CSARVYSNQPQHF
.,TRBJ1-4,.,TRBV5-1,TGCGCCAGCCGGCCGGGACCGAGTAATGAAAAACTGTTTTTT,CASRPGPSNEKLFF
few,TRBJ1-2,TRBD1,TRBV27,TGTGCCAGCAGGACGGGACAGGGCATTTTTGGCTATGGCTACACCTTC,CASRTGQGIFGYGYTF
few,TRBJ1-2,.,TRBV29-1,TGCAGCGTCTTGACAGAGACCTATGGCTACACCTTC,CSVLTETYGYTF
.,TRBJ1-5,.,TRBV12-3/TRBV12-4,TGTGCCAGCAGTTTAGCGCTGCAGGGAAAGGACCAGCCCCAGCATTTT,CASSLALQGKDQPQHF
once,TRBJ2-3,.,TRBV27,TGTGCCAGCAGGCTTTTCAACACAGATACGCAGTATTTT,CASRLFNTDTQYF
.,TRBJ2-5,TRBD1,TRBV10-3,TGTGCCATCAGGGCCCCGGACAGGGAAGAGACCCAGTACTTC,CAIRAPDREETQYF
many,TRBJ2-7,.,TRBV10-1,TGCGCCAGCAGTGAGTTATATGGGTCCGGCGAGCAGTACTTC,CASSELYGSGEQYF
.,TRBJ1-2,TRBD1,TRBV28,TGTGCCAGCAGTCGGACAGGGGGCGCAGGCTATGGCTACACCTTC,CASSRTGGAGYGYTF
few,TRBJ2-7,.,TRBV29-1,TGCAGCGTGATAATGGGGGGCGCGCTTTATTCCTACGAGCAGTACTTC,CSVIMGGALYSYEQYF
few,TRBJ2-6,.,TRBV18,TGTGCCAGCTCAAGACCCACTGGGGCCAACGTCCTGACTTTC,CASSRPTGANVLTF
.,TRBJ1-6,TRBD1,TRBV6-6,TGTGCCAGCAGCCTCTCGGGGACAGTTGATTCACCCCTCCACTTT,CASSLSGTVDSPLHF
few,TRBJ2-1,.,TRBV29-1,TGCAGCGTGGCTTTCCGGGGACCCAATGAGCAGTTCTTC,CSVAFRGPNEQFF
few,TRBJ1-1,.,TRBV4-3,TGCGCCAGCAGCCAAGATGATGAACCCATGAACACTGAAGCTTTCTTT,CASSQDDEPMNTEAFF
few,TRBJ2-7,.,TRBV3-1,TGTGCCAGCAGCCAACTGGGTGGGAGGCAATCCTACGAGCAGTACTTC,CASSQLGGRQSYEQYF
few,TRBJ2-7,TRBD1,TRBV9,TGTGCCAGCAGCGTGGGTACAGGGGACTACGAGCAGTACTTC,CASSVGTGDYEQYF
.,TRBJ1-1,.,TRBV12-3/TRBV12-4,TGTGCCAGCAGTTCCGCGCCACAGAACACTGAAGCTTTCTTT,CASSSAPQNTEAFF
.,TRBJ2-1,TRBD2,TRBV7-9,TGTGCCAGCAGCGAAAGCCAGCGGGAGGGTGATGAGCAGTTCTTC,CASSESQREGDEQFF
few,TRBJ2-2,.,TRBV11-2,TGTGCCAGCAGCTTGGGATTAGTAGTCACCGGGGAGCTGTTTTTT,CASSLGLVVTGELFF
many,TRBJ2-3,.,TRBV5-1,TGCGCCAGCAGCTGGGGCTCTACGCAGTATTTT,CASSWGSTQYF
many,TRBJ2-5,TRBD2,TRBV20-1,TGCAGTGCTAGTCACGGGGGGGGAGAGACCCAGTACTTC,CSASHGGGETQYF
once,TRBJ2-5,TRBD2,TRBV10-3,TGTGCCATCAGTGGGCCCCCGGGACTAGCGGAATACCAAGAGACCCAGTACTTC,CAISGPPGLAEYQETQYF
.,TRBJ1-5,.,TRBV18,TGTGCCAGCCCACTATTGTGGTATCAGCCCCAGCATTTT,CASPLLWYQPQHF
.,TRBJ2-3,TRBD1,TRBV6-6,TGTGCCAGCAGTTACTCTGGGACAGACCCTACAGATACGCAGTATTTT,CASSYSGTDPTDTQYF
once,TRBJ2-3,.,TRBV20-1,TGCAGTGCGGTACAGGGAGGTAGCACAGATACGCAGTATTTT,CSAVQGGSTDTQYF
few,TRBJ2-1,TRBD2,TRBV20-1,TGCAGTGCTAGGCGGGGGGGCCTAGATGAGCAGTTCTTC,CSARRGGLDEQFF
few,TRBJ1-5,.,TRBV12-5,TGTGCTAGTGGTGACGGCTTTAGTAGCAATCAGCCCCAGCATTTT,CASGDGFSSNQPQHF
.,TRBJ1-1,.,TRBV5-1,TGCGCCAGCAGCTTAGATGAGGGCATGAACACTGAAGCTTTCTTT,CASSLDEGMNTEAFF
many,TRBJ2-7,.,TRBV29-1,TGCAGCGTTGAAACCCTTACCTACGAGCAGTACTTC,CSVETLTYEQYF
.,TRBJ1-1,.,TRBV6-6,TGTGCCAGCAGCGGTAGGCAGAACACTGAAGCTTTCTTT,CASSGRQNTEAFF
.,TRBJ2-7,TRBD2,TRBV4-2,TGTGCCAGCAGCCAACTAGCGGGGGAATCCTACGAGCAGTACTTC,CASSQLAGESYEQYF
few,TRBJ2-1,.,TRBV5-1,TGCGCCAGCAGTCCTTCCGGGACTCCCTCGCGCCACAATGAGCAGTTCTTC,CASSPSGTPSRHNEQFF
few,TRBJ2-4,TRBD1,TRBV18,TGTGCCAGCTCACCAATAACAGGGGATGCGTACATTCAGTACTTC,CASSPITGDAYIQYF
.,TRBJ1-4,TRBD1,TRBV5-1,TGCGCCAGCAGCTTGGCCGGAGACAGGGGCGAAAAACTGTTTTTT,CASSLAGDRGEKLFF
.,TRBJ2-3,.,TRBV2,TGTGCCAGCAGTGAGCAGCAAAGCGCAGATACGCAGTATTTT,CASSEQQSADTQYF
many,TRBJ2-7,.,TRBV7-2,TGTGCCAGCACCGCTAACTCAGGGGCCTTCTACGAGCAGTACTTC,CASTANSGAFYEQYF
once,TRBJ2-3,.,TRBV20-1,TGCAGTGCTAGTCTCAGCACAGATACGCAGTATTTT,CSASLSTDTQYF
many,TRBJ1-2,.,TRBV20-1,TGCAGTGCCCTACCCCAGACAAGTAATGGCTACACCTTC,CSALPQTSNGYTF
many,TRBJ2-6,TRBD1,TRBV20-1,TGCAGTGCCACAAAGGACAGGGGACTCTCTGGGGCCAACGTCCTGACTTTC,CSATKDRGLSGANVLTF
few,TRBJ1-1,.,TRBV6-1,TGTGCCAGCAGCCGACTTAGGGATTGGGAGTCCTACACTGAAGCTTTCTTT,CASSRLRDWESYTEAFF
.,TRBJ2-1,.,TRBV20-1,TGCAGTGCGCCGGGACTGTGCTCCTACAATGAGCAGTTCTTC,CSAPGLCSYNEQFF